What follows describes a single T cell receptor beta chain. These data come from a study of blood T cell repertoires in COVID-19. The wider study: Sources were T cells, B-cell-depleted T cells, or PBMCs; the material itself was cDNA or gDNA.

Cohort allocation depended upon clinical history that participants reported. Either two negative PCRs, clearance, or symptom resolution qualified Cohort 3 donors as recovered. Trimming cost V 0 bases and J 3 bases, with 11 bases left between them. CDR1 is SGHNT and CDR2 is YYREEE in the germline V gene (reference sequence). This CDR3 is 15 amino acids long. The assay was immunoSEQ multiplex PCR, and TCRdb's table has in-frame clones only and misses some. The repertoire consists of around 300,000 clones, with over 85% occurring once and the leading ten covering under 2.5%. The V and J genes are TRBV5-4 and TRBJ2-3; a weak D match, TRBD2 (6 bases). Sequencing was done on a sample of PBMCs or T cells enriched from blood (not recorded which). The sequence came from a woman aged 55-69 years who had recovered from COVID-19. The CDR3: CASSLGGVGTDTQYF. CDR3 DNA: TGTGCCAGCAGCTTGGGGGGGGTAGGGACAGATACGCAGTATTTT.